A single sample is the source of the 22 T cell receptor beta chains below, sequenced in a study of blood T cell repertoires in COVID-19. Method: immunoSEQ multiplex PCR; TCRdb's copy keeps in-frame clones and lacks some. The sample consists of 55,000 to 90,000 clones, approximately 85% of them appearing once. Specimen: peripheral blood. The source of these receptors is a woman aged 80 or older with active or convalescent COVID-19.

V gene TRBV2 combines with J gene TRBJ1-2; 7 bases match TRBD1. Germline-derived CDR1 and CDR2 are SNHLY and FYNNEI. The V segment lost 5 bases and the J segment 6 bases; nucleotides outside the gene matches: 6. This CDR3 contains 13 residues. The CDR3 loop reads CASSRQGWNGYTF. CDR3 nucleotides: TGTGCCAGCAGTAGACAGGGATGGAATGGCTACACCTTC.

The chain employs TRBV24-1 and TRBJ1-2; D is uncertain. The ends were cut back, 3 bases at V and 2 bases at J, with 12 bases in the middle. The CDR3 is 15 residues long. Germline CDR1 reads KGHDR; CDR2 reads SFDVKD. CDR3 sequence reads: CATSDPGFLNYGYTF. DNA for the CDR3: TGTGCCACCAGTGATCCGGGATTTTTGAACTATGGCTACACCTTC.

The rearrangement joins TRBV11-2 to TRBJ1-6; a possible D gene is TRBD1 (5 bases). The germline V gene encodes CDR1 SGHAT and CDR2 FQNNGV. V shed 4 bases and J shed 7 bases, with 8 bases lying between them. The CDR3 is 13 amino acids. This CDR3 reads CASSSGYNSPLHF. CDR3 nucleotide sequence: TGTGCCAGCAGCTCAGGGTACAATTCACCCCTCCACTTT.

The J gene is TRBJ1-3, the V gene TRBV12-3 or TRBV12-4, with D uncertain. The ends were cut back, 6 bases at V and 0 bases at J, with 6 bases in the middle. The CDR3 runs to 13 residues. The DNA for the CDR3 is TGTGCCAGCAGCCTAACCTCTGGAAACACCATATATTTT. It translates to CASSLTSGNTIYF.

A single count supports this clone. The chain combines TRBV7-2 with TRBJ2-5; 8 bases line up with TRBD1. Germline CDR1 reads SGHTA; CDR2 reads FQGNSA. This CDR3 has 13 amino acids. V dropped 6 bases and J dropped 5; count of bases not matched to a gene: 5. CDR3 sequence: CASRRQGTETQYF. The CDR3 DNA is TGTGCCAGCAGGAGACAGGGGACTGAGACCCAGTACTTC. Full variable domain (remainder filled in from reference TRBV7-2 and TRBJ2-5): GAGVSQSPSNKVTEKGKDVELRCDPISGHTALYWYRQSLGQGLEFLIYFQGNSAPDKSGLPSDRFSAERTGGSVSTLTIQRTQQEDSAVYLCASRRQGTETQYFGPGTRLLVL.

The V gene is TRBV10-2, the J gene TRBJ2-7, with 11 nucleotides matching TRBD1. CDR3 length: 13 residues. J lost 1 base, V lost 9 bases, and 2 bases had no gene match. The V gene's germline CDR1 is WSHSY and CDR2 SAAADI. The CDR3 loop is CASGQGASYEQYF. The DNA of the CDR3 is TGCGCCAGTGGACAGGGGGCTTCCTACGAGCAGTACTTC.

The table lists this clone with a few counts. The chain recombines TRBV28 with TRBJ2-3; D is unresolved. Trimming shortened V by 6 bases and J by 2 bases, and 12 bases separated the two germline ends. Germline V CDR1 and CDR2: MDHEN, SYDVKM. This CDR3 region has 14 residues. Written as DNA, the CDR3 is TGTGCCAGCAGAAACAGTCTCACCACAGATACGCAGTATTTT. Protein sequence: CASRNSLTTDTQYF.

V and J are TRBV7-2 and TRBJ1-5; D might be TRBD1 (5 bases). Germline V gene sequence: CDR1 SGHTA, CDR2 FQGNSA. With 2 bases removed from V and 2 bases from J, the gap between germline ends came to 10 bases. The CDR3 contains 15 residues. The CDR3 sequence is CASSLRQSGNQPQHF. The CDR3 bases are TGTGCCAGCAGCTTAAGACAGTCCGGCAATCAGCCCCAGCATTTT.

The chain has TRBV7-3 and TRBJ1-3; 8 bases line up with TRBD1. CDR3 length: 14 amino acids. CDR1 is SGHTA and CDR2 is FQGTGA in the germline V gene. V gave up 5 bases and J gave up 1 base; unmatched junction bases: 1. The CDR3 spells CASSRTGSGNTIYF. CDR3 nucleotides: TGTGCCAGCAGCCGGACAGGGTCTGGAAACACCATATATTTT.

The chain employs TRBV11-2 and TRBJ2-7; the D gene is possibly TRBD1 (5 bases). CDR3 length equals 13 residues. The V and J ends lost 5 bases and 2 bases respectively, with 10 bases between them. The germline V gene has CDR1 SGHAT and CDR2 FQNNGV. CDR3 protein: CASSPGATYEQYF. CDR3 DNA sequence: TGTGCCAGCAGCCCTGGGGCCACCTACGAGCAGTACTTC.

This clone was counted a few times. V usage is TRBV4-3 and J usage is TRBJ1-2, with 10 bases identical to TRBD1. The V gene end was trimmed by 7 bases and the J gene end by 7 bases; junction bases not matched to a gene: 9. The CDR3 has 14 amino acids. Germline CDR1 reads LGHNA; CDR2 reads YSLEER. The DNA for the CDR3 is TGCGCCAGCACCAGGACAGGGGGGAGGAGTGGCTACACCTTC. Its protein is CASTRTGGRSGYTF.

On this clone: One end of the junction does not line up with germline, which may come from a read error. The J gene is TRBJ2-7, the V gene TRBV6-2 or TRBV6-3; D is perhaps TRBD2 (5 bases). Germline V gene data show CDR1 as MNHEY and CDR2 as SVGEGT. The CDR3 loop spans 13 amino acids. CDR3 amino acids: CASSYRRDYGQYF. The CDR3 bases are TGTGCCAGCAGTTATCGGCGAGACTACGGGCAGTACTTC.

This chain connects TRBV12-3 or TRBV12-4 to TRBJ1-1; D not resolved. The V end was cut by 8 bases, the J end by 5 bases, with 9 bases between. The CDR3 runs to 11 residues. The CDR3 here is CASLDITEAFF. The CDR3, as DNA: TGTGCCAGCCTCGACATAACTGAAGCTTTCTTT.

The rearrangement joins TRBV19 to TRBJ2-7; 7 bases line up with TRBD2. The CDR3 sequence is 14 residues long. The germline V gene encodes CDR1 LNHDA and CDR2 SQIVND (reference sequence). The J segment lost 6 bases and the V segment lost 4 bases, leaving 9 bases of the junction unmatched. The CDR3 loop reads CASSSRTSFGEQYF. The DNA of the CDR3 is TGTGCCAGTAGTAGCCGGACTAGTTTTGGCGAGCAGTACTTC.

V is TRBV28 and J is TRBJ1-1; D may be TRBD1 (5 bases). With 6 bases removed from V and 13 bases from J, the gap between germline ends came to 21 bases. In germline, CDR1 is MDHEN, CDR2 SYDVKM. The CDR3 has 13 residues. The CDR3 DNA is TGTGCCAGCAGCCTAAAGACCTGGGGGGAGGGTTTCTTT. The encoded protein is CASSLKTWGEGFF.

In this sample, this clone turned up many times. V gene TRBV29-1 combines with J gene TRBJ2-1; 11 positions match TRBD2. With 7 bases clipped from V and 10 bases from J, the junction kept 12 bases outside the gene matches. CDR3 length equals 14 residues. Per the germline V gene, CDR1 is SQVTM and CDR2 is ANQGSEA. In DNA, the CDR3 is TGCAGCGCCTCCGCTAGCGGGGGGAGGGGAGAGCAGTTCTTC. Protein product: CSASASGGRGEQFF.

This chain uses TRBV5-1 with TRBJ2-3; TRBD1 matches 9 bases. The CDR3 has 16 amino acids. CDR1 is SGHRS and CDR2 is YFSETQ in the germline V gene. The trim removed 0 bases at V and 3 bases at J, leaving 5 bases unmatched. The CDR3 DNA reads as TGCGCCAGCAGCTTGGATGGTGGACAGGGGACAGATACGCAGTATTTT. This sequence encodes CASSLDGGQGTDTQYF.

The gene calls are TRBV2 and TRBJ2-1, with TRBD2 matching over 12 bases. Germline V lookup: CDR1 SNHLY, CDR2 FYNNEI. J was trimmed by 5 bases and V by 6 bases; bases with no gene match: 5. CDR3 size: 15 residues. This chain's CDR3 is CASRILAGGNNEQFF. CDR3 nucleotide sequence: TGTGCCAGCAGGATACTAGCGGGGGGAAACAATGAGCAGTTCTTC.

The chain couples TRBV18 to TRBJ2-1, with D possibly TRBD2 on 5 matching bases. Germline lookup yields CDR1 KGHSH and CDR2 LQKENI. Trimming removed 4 bases from V and 0 bases from J, with 10 bases in between. The CDR3 totals 15 residues. For the CDR3, the DNA is TGTGCCAGCTCACAGGGCGGGCTCTCCTACAATGAGCAGTTCTTC. The encoded protein is CASSQGGLSYNEQFF.

V and J are TRBV2 and TRBJ2-7; D perhaps matches TRBD2 (6 bases). This CDR3 has 13 residues. Trimming cost V 10 bases and J 0 bases, with 13 bases left between them. The V gene's germline CDR1 is SNHLY and CDR2 FYNNEI. The CDR3 spells CATSRDFSYEQYF. The CDR3 nucleotides are TGTGCCACCTCACGGGACTTCTCCTACGAGCAGTACTTC.

The chain combines TRBV4-1 with TRBJ1-5; 8 bases map to TRBD1. CDR3 length equals 15 residues. The J segment lost 7 bases and the V segment lost 2 bases, leaving 7 bases of the junction unmatched. In germline, CDR1 is MGHRA, CDR2 YSYEKL. CDR3 nucleotides: TGCGCCAGCAGCCAAAGTGGACAGGGTAAGCAGCCCCAGCATTTT. It codes for CASSQSGQGKQPQHF.

The chain employs TRBV11-2 and TRBJ2-3, with D perhaps matching TRBD2 (7 bases). The length of the CDR3 is 16 residues. Trimming removed 1 base from V and 4 bases from J, with 15 bases in between. In germline, CDR1 is SGHAT, CDR2 FQNNGV. The CDR3 is CASSLAGGRRSDTQYF. The CDR3 region has the DNA TGTGCCAGCAGCTTAGCCGGGGGGCGTAGATCAGATACGCAGTATTTT.